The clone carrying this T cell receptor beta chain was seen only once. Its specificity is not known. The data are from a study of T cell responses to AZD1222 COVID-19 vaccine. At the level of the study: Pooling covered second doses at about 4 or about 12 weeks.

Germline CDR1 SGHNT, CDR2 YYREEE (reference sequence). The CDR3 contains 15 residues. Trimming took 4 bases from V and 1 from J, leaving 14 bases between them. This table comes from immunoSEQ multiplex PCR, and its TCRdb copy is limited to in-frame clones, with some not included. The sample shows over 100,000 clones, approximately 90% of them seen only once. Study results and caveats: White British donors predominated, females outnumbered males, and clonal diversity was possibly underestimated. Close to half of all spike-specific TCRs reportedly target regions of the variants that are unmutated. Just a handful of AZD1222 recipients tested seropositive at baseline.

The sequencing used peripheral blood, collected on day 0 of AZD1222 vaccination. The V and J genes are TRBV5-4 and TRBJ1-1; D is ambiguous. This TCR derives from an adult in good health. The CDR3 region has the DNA TGTGCCAGCAGCCCAAAAGCGGTCCAGAACACTGAAGCTTTCTTT. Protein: CASSPKAVQNTEAFF.